These 18 T cell receptor beta chains came from one sample sequenced in a study of T cell changes during pregnancy in multiple sclerosis. Libraries were prepared by immunoSEQ multiplex PCR; TCRdb keeps only in-frame clonotypes and omits some of them. The table has 60,000 to 70,000 clones, roughly 89% seen once. Material: peripheral blood, obtained after pregnancy. These receptors all stem from a female donor in good health, enrolled as a control in a pregnancy study.

The chain uses TRBV30 and TRBJ1-5, with a tentative D call TRBD1 (6 bases). The CDR3 totals 16 residues. Per germline, CDR1 GTSNPN and CDR2 SVGIG (reference sequence). V lost 3 bases and J 2 bases, leaving 17 bases between the germline ends. The CDR3 loop is CAWSSNTGYGNQPQHF. The CDR3 DNA reads as TGTGCCTGGAGCTCCAATACAGGGTACGGCAATCAGCCCCAGCATTTT.

This sequence joins TRBV7-9 and TRBJ1-1; possible D gene TRBD1, 5 bases. Trimming took 5 bases from V and 4 from J, leaving 20 bases between them. The CDR3 spans 16 residues. Germline assignment: CDR1 SEHNR and CDR2 FQNEAQ (reference sequence). The CDR3 DNA sequence: TGTGCCAGCAGCCTAGAGCCTAGACAGAAATTCACTGAAGCTTTCTTT. Amino acid sequence: CASSLEPRQKFTEAFF.

The J gene is TRBJ1-1, the V gene TRBV7-9, with TRBD1 matching 8 bases. From germline, CDR1 is SEHNR and CDR2 FQNEAQ (reference sequence). The V gene end was trimmed by 4 bases and the J gene end by 0 bases; junction bases not matched to a gene: 4. The CDR3 extends over 15 amino acids. The CDR3 sequence is CASSSGTGVNTEAFF. The CDR3, as DNA: TGTGCCAGCAGCTCCGGGACAGGAGTGAACACTGAAGCTTTCTTT.

The V gene is TRBV5-6, the J gene TRBJ2-1; the match to TRBD2 covers 11 bases. CDR1 is SGHDT, CDR2 YYEEEE, per germline. V gave up 4 bases and J gave up 0 bases; unmatched junction bases: 3. This CDR3 comprises 16 residues. The CDR3, as DNA: TGTGCCAGCAGCCGCCTAGCGGGGGGCTCCTACAATGAGCAGTTCTTC. Its protein is CASSRLAGGSYNEQFF.

The chain recombines TRBV10-1 with TRBJ1-4; no definite D call. With 6 bases removed from V and 0 bases from J, the gap between germline ends came to 29 bases. Germline-derived CDR1 and CDR2 are WNHNN and SYGVQD (reference sequence). CDR3 length: 21 residues. CDR3: CASSAPWTGSTDRATNEKLFF. The CDR3, as DNA: TGCGCCAGCAGCGCGCCCTGGACGGGATCAACAGATAGGGCAACTAATGAAAAACTGTTTTTT.

This clone appeared once. The V and J genes are TRBV7-2 and TRBJ1-1; 10 positions agree with TRBD1. The CDR3 loop spans 16 amino acids. Unmatched junction bases numbered 8, after V lost 3 bases and J lost 4 bases. The germline V gene encodes CDR1 SGHTA and CDR2 FQGNSA. CDR3: CASSFDDRGLGTEAFF. CDR3 coding DNA: TGTGCCAGCAGCTTTGATGACAGGGGGCTCGGCACTGAAGCTTTCTTT.

The gene calls are TRBV30 and TRBJ1-4; 10 nucleotides align to TRBD1. V was pared by 7 bases and J by 1 base, with 6 bases of the junction left unmatched. The CDR3 is made up of 15 amino acids. The germline V gene has CDR1 GTSNPN and CDR2 SVGIG (reference sequence). Written as DNA, the CDR3 is TGTGCCTTGACAGGGGGCGCGGGAACTAATGAAAAACTGTTTTTT. Translation gives CALTGGAGTNEKLFF.

At least ten counts were recorded for this clone. V and J are TRBV7-6 and TRBJ1-1; D is unresolved. Between the trimmed V and J ends, which lost 5 bases and 8 bases, there was a span of 15 bases. Germline V gives CDR1 SGHVS, CDR2 FNYEAQ. The CDR3 extends over 13 amino acids. CDR3 protein: CASSPARQAEAFF. The CDR3 coding sequence is TGTGCCAGCAGCCCAGCCCGACAAGCAGAAGCTTTCTTT.

The chain uses TRBV19 and TRBJ1-2; TRBD1 agrees at 8 bases. From germline, CDR1 is LNHDA and CDR2 SQIVND (reference sequence). This CDR3 has 15 amino acids. J gave up 4 bases and V 2 bases, and 6 bases lay outside the gene matches. The CDR3 DNA reads TGTGCCAGTAGTATAAAGACAGGGGTAGGCTATGGCTACACCTTC. This encodes CASSIKTGVGYGYTF.

The chain uses TRBV5-1 and TRBJ2-3, with D perhaps matching TRBD2 (7 bases). Trimming pared 0 bases from V and 3 bases from J, leaving 14 bases between. Germline assignment: CDR1 SGHRS and CDR2 YFSETQ. The CDR3 runs 16 residues. The CDR3 sequence: CASSLDGGAGTDTQYF. The CDR3 DNA is TGCGCCAGCAGCTTGGATGGGGGGGCGGGGACAGATACGCAGTATTTT.

The chain has TRBV5-5 and TRBJ2-1; D gene unclear. The length of the CDR3 is 15 residues. V was pared by 5 bases and J by 0 bases, with 12 bases between. Looked up from germline, CDR1 is SGHKS and CDR2 is YYEKEE (reference sequence). This chain's CDR3 is CASRQIRSSYNEQFF. The CDR3 DNA is TGTGCCAGCAGGCAGATTCGGAGCTCCTACAATGAGCAGTTCTTC.

The rearrangement links TRBV14 to TRBJ1-6; 9 bases line up with TRBD1. The CDR3 consists of 15 residues. Per germline, CDR1 SGHDN and CDR2 FVKESK. Trimming took 1 base from V and 7 from J; bases not matched to a gene: 2. The CDR3 DNA reads TGTGCCAGCAGCCAAGTAACAGGGGGCAATTCACCCCTCCACTTT. This codes for CASSQVTGGNSPLHF.

This chain connects TRBV30 to TRBJ2-7; D is possibly TRBD2 (5 bases). The length of the CDR3 is 14 residues. Trimming took off 4 bases at V and 0 bases at J, with 13 bases between the two ends. Per the germline V gene, CDR1 is GTSNPN and CDR2 is SVGIG (reference sequence). The CDR3 coding sequence is TGTGCCTGGAACCTAAGGAGGAGCTCCTACGAGCAGTACTTC. Residues: CAWNLRRSSYEQYF.

The V call is TRBV18, the J call TRBJ1-1, with D possibly being TRBD1 (6 bases). The germline CDR1 and CDR2 sequences are KGHSH and LQKENI. The CDR3 loop spans 16 amino acids. V lost 2 bases and J 4 bases, leaving 17 bases between the germline ends. The CDR3 DNA follows: TGTGCCAGCTCACCAATCTTCGGGGGGCGGATCACTGAAGCTTTCTTT. Residues: CASSPIFGGRITEAFF.

This sequence joins TRBV19 and TRBJ2-1; 9 bases match TRBD1. CDR3 size: 16 residues. Germline assignment: CDR1 LNHDA and CDR2 SQIVND (reference sequence). J lost 6 bases, V lost 1 base, and 7 bases had no gene match. This CDR3 is CASSIVVGTGFNEQFF. CDR3 DNA sequence: TGTGCCAGTAGTATAGTAGTCGGGACAGGGTTCAATGAGCAGTTCTTC.

This clone occurred a few times. The genes are TRBV6-1 and TRBJ1-2, with D perhaps matching TRBD1 (6 bases). The germline V gene encodes CDR1 MNHNS and CDR2 SASEGT. The V end was cut by 1 base, the J end by 1 base, with 10 bases between. There are 15 residues in the CDR3. This CDR3 is CASSEGGGLNYGYTF. The CDR3 DNA reads TGTGCCAGCAGTGAAGGGGGGGGCCTTAACTATGGCTACACCTTC.

V and J are TRBV14 and TRBJ2-1, with a weak D call TRBD2 (5 bases). This CDR3 is built from 16 residues. Trimming removed 0 bases from V and 9 bases from J, with 18 bases in between. The germline CDR1 and CDR2 sequences are SGHDN and FVKESK. The CDR3 sequence: CASSQDFWWRAPEQFF. The CDR3 DNA reads as TGTGCCAGCAGCCAAGATTTTTGGTGGCGGGCCCCTGAGCAGTTCTTC.

The V gene is TRBV15, the J gene TRBJ2-7, with 9 bases matching TRBD1. V dropped 8 bases and J dropped 5; count of bases not matched to a gene: 4. This CDR3 spans 12 amino acids. Per the germline V gene, CDR1 is LNHNV and CDR2 is YYDKDF (reference sequence). The CDR3 protein is CATLGQGDEQYF. CDR3 coding DNA: TGTGCCACCTTGGGACAGGGCGACGAGCAGTACTTC. Drawing the rest from reference TRBV15 and TRBJ2-7, the complete variable domain is DAMVIQNPRYQVTQFGKPVTLSCSQTLNHNVMYWYQQKSSQAPKLLFHYYDKDFNNEADTPDNFQSRRPNTSFCFLDIRSPGLGDTAMYLCATLGQGDEQYFGPGTRLTVT.